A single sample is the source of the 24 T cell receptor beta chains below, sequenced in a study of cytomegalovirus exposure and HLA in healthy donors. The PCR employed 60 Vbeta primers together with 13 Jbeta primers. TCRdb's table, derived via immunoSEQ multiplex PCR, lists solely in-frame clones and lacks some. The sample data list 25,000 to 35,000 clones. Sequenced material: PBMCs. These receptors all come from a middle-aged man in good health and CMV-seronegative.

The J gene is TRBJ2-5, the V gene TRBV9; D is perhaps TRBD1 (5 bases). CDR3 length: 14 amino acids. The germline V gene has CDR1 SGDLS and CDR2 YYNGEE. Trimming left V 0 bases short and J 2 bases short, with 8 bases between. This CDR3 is CASSVGNRQETQYF. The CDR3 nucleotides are TGTGCCAGCAGCGTAGGTAACAGGCAAGAGACCCAGTACTTC.

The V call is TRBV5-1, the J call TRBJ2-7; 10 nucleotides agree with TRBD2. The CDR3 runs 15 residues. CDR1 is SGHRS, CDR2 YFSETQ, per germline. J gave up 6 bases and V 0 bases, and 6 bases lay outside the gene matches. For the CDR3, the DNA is TGCGCCAGCAGCTTGGAGATAGCGGGAGGCCTCGAGCAGTACTTC. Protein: CASSLEIAGGLEQYF.

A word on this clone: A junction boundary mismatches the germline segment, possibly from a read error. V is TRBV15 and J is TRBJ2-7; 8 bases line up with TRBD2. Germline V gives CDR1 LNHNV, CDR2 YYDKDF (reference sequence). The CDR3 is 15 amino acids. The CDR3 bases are TGTGCCATCAGCAGTGGAGTAGCGGGATCCTACGAGCAGTACTTC. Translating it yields CAISSGVAGSYEQYF.

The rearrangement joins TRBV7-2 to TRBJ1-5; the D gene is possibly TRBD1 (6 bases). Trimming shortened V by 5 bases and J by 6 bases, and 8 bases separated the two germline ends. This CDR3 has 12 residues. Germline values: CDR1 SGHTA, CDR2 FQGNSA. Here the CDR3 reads CASSLDSQPQHF. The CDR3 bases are TGTGCCAGCAGCCTGGACAGTCAGCCCCAGCATTTT.

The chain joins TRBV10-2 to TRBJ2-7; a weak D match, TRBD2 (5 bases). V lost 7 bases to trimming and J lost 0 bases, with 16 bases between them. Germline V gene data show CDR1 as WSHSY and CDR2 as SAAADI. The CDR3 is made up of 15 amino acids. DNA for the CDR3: TGCGCCAGCATGAGGGAGACTACCTACTCCTACGAGCAGTACTTC. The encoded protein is CASMRETTYSYEQYF.

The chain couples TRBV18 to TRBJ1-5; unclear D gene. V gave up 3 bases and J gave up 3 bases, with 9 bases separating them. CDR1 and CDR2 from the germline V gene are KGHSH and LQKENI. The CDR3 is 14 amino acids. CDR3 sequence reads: CASSPVGANQPQHF. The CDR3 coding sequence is TGTGCCAGCTCACCGGTTGGAGCCAATCAGCCCCAGCATTTT.

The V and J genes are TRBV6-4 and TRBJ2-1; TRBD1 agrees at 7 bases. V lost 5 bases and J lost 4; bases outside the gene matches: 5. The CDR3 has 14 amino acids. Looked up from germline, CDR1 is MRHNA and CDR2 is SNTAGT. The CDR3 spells CASSPGQDYNEQFF. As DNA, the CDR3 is TGTGCCAGCAGTCCTGGACAGGATTACAATGAGCAGTTCTTC.

CDR3 protein: CASSLGQGLGYTF. The CDR3 coding sequence is TGCGCCAGCAGCTTGGGACAGGGCCTTGGCTACACCTTC. This chain connects TRBV5-1 to TRBJ1-2, with TRBD1 matching 7 bases. CDR1 is SGHRS, CDR2 YFSETQ, per germline. Germline trimming cut 0 bases from V and 7 bases from J; bases unmatched to any gene: 3. The CDR3 loop spans 13 amino acids. Together with reference TRBV5-1 and TRBJ1-2, the CDR3 gives the full variable domain: KAGVTQTPRYLIKTRGQQVTLSCSPISGHRSVSWYQQTPGQGLQFLFEYFSETQRNKGNFPGRFSGRQFSNSRSEMNVSTLELGDSALYLCASSLGQGLGYTFGSGTRLTVV.

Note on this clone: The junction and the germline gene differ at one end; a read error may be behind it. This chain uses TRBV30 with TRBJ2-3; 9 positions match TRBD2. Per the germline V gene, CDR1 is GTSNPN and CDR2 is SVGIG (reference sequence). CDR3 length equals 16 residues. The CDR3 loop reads CAWSVGRAGGTDKQYF. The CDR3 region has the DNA TGTGCCTGGAGTGTGGGGAGAGCGGGAGGCACAGATAAGCAGTATTTT.

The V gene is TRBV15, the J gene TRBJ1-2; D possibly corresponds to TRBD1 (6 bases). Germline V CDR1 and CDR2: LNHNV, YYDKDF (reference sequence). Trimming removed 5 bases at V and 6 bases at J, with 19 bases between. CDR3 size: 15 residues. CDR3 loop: CATSGRGGVKNGYTF. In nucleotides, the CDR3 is TGTGCCACCAGCGGGAGGGGGGGTGTTAAGAATGGCTACACCTTC. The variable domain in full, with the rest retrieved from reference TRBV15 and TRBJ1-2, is DAMVIQNPRYQVTQFGKPVTLSCSQTLNHNVMYWYQQKSSQAPKLLFHYYDKDFNNEADTPDNFQSRRPNTSFCFLDIRSPGLGDTAMYLCATSGRGGVKNGYTFGSGTRLTVV.

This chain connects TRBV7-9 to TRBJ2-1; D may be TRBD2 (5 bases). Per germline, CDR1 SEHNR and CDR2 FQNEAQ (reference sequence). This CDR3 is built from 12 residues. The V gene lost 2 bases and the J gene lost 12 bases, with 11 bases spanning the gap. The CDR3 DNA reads TGTGCCAGCAGCTTATCCGGGGAAGGGCAGTTCTTC. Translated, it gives CASSLSGEGQFF.

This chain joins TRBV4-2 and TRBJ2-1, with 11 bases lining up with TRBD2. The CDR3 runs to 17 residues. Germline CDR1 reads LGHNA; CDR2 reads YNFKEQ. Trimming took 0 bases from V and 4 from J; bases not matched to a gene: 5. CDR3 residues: CASSQDPSGRPYNEQFF. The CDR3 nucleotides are TGTGCCAGCAGCCAAGATCCTAGCGGGAGGCCTTACAATGAGCAGTTCTTC.

As DNA, the CDR3 is TGTGCCACCCAACCCGGGACTAGCGGCGACAATGAGCAGTTCTTC. Amino acid sequence: CATQPGTSGDNEQFF. V gene TRBV6-1 combines with J gene TRBJ2-1; 11 bases match TRBD2. V lost 10 bases, J lost 5 bases, and 10 bases stayed unmatched. The CDR3 sequence is 15 residues long. Germline V lookup: CDR1 MNHNS, CDR2 SASEGT.

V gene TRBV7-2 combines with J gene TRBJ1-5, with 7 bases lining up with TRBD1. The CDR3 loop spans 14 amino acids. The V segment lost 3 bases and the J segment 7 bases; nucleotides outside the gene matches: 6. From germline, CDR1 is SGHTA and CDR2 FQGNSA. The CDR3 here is CASSFDRGQQPQHF. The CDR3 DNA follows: TGTGCCAGCAGCTTCGATAGGGGGCAGCAGCCCCAGCATTTT. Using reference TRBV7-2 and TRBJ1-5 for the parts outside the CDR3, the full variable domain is GAGVSQSPSNKVTEKGKDVELRCDPISGHTALYWYRQSLGQGLEFLIYFQGNSAPDKSGLPSDRFSAERTGGSVSTLTIQRTQQEDSAVYLCASSFDRGQQPQHFGDGTRLSIL.

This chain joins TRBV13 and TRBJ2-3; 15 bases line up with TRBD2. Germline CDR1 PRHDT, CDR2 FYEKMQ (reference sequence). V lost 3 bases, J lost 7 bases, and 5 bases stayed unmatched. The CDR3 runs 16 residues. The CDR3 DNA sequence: TGTGCCAGCAGCTTCCCCGGGACTAGCGGGAGGAATACGCAGTATTTT. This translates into CASSFPGTSGRNTQYF.

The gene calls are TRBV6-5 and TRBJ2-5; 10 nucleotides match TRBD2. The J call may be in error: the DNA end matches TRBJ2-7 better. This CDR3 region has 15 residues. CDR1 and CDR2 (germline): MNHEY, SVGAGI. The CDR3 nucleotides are TGTGCCAGCAGACCATTTAGCGGGAGGACCTACGAGCAGTACTTC. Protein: CASRPFSGRTYEQYF.

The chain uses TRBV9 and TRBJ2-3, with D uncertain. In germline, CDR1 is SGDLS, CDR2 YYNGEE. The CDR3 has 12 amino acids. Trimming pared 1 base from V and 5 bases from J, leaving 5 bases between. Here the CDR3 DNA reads TGTGCCAGCAGCGTAAACGGAGATACGCAGTATTTT. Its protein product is CASSVNGDTQYF.

The CDR3 sequence: CAWKGEETQYF. The CDR3 bases are TGTGCCTGGAAGGGGGAAGAGACCCAGTACTTC. The V and J genes are TRBV30 and TRBJ2-5; D possibly corresponds to TRBD1 (6 bases). Germline CDR1 and CDR2: GTSNPN and SVGIG (reference sequence). The CDR3 sequence is 11 residues long. Trimming took 4 bases from V and 3 from J, leaving 6 bases between them.

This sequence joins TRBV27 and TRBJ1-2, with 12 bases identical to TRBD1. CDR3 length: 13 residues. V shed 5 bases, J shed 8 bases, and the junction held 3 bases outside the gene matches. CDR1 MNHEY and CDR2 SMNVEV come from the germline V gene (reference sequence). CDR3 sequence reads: CASSGTGGRGYTF. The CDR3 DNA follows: TGTGCCAGCAGTGGGACAGGGGGCAGAGGCTACACCTTC.

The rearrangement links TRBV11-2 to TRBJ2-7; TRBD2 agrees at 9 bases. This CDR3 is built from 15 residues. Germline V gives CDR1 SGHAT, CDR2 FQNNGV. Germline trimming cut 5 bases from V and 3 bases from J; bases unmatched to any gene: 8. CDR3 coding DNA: TGTGCCAGCAGCAACCTAGCGGGGTCTCTCTACGAGCAGTACTTC. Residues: CASSNLAGSLYEQYF.

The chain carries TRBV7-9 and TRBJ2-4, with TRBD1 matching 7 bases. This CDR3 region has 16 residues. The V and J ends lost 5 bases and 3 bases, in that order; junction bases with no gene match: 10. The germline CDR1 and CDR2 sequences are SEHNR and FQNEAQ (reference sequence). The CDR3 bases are TGTGCCAGCAGCCCCGCGACAGGGTGGGGCAAAAACATTCAGTACTTC. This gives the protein CASSPATGWGKNIQYF.

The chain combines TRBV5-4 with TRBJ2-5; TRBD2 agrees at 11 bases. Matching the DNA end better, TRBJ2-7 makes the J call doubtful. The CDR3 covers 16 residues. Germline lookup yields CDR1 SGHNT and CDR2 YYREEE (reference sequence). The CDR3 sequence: CASSPDSGLAVYEQYF. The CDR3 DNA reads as TGTGCCAGCAGCCCGGATTCGGGACTAGCGGTCTACGAGCAGTACTTC.

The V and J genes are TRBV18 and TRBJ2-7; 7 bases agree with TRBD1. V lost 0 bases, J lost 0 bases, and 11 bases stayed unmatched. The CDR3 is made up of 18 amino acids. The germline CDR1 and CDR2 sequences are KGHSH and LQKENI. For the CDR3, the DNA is TGTGCCAGCTCACCACCCTCGCAGGACAGGTTTAGCTCCTACGAGCAGTACTTC. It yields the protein CASSPPSQDRFSSYEQYF. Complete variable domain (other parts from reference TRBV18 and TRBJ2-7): NAGVMQNPRHLVRRRGQEARLRCSPMKGHSHVYWYRQLPEEGLKFMVYLQKENIIDESGMPKERFSAEFPKEGPSILRIQQVVRGDSAAYFCASSPPSQDRFSSYEQYFGPGTRLTVT.

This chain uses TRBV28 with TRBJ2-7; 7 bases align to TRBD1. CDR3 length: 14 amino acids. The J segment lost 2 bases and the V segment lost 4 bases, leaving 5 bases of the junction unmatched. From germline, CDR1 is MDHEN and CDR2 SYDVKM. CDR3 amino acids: CASSSGQSAYEQYF. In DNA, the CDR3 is TGTGCCAGCAGTTCGGGACAGAGCGCCTACGAGCAGTACTTC.